This TCR beta chain stems from a study of T cell responses to AZD1222 COVID-19 vaccine. The germline V gene has CDR1 MDHEN and CDR2 SYDVKM. V lost 7 bases and J lost 8, with 14 bases in between. CDR3 length equals 13 residues. Clones were sequenced by immunoSEQ multiplex PCR, and TCRdb holds only the in-frame ones, with some missing. The data hold 200,000 to 300,000 clones, with 90% to 95% observed a single time. The chain combines TRBV28 with TRBJ1-4, with D perhaps matching TRBD1 (6 bases). This clonotype originated in an adult in good health. The starting material was peripheral blood, obtained on day 0 of AZD1222 vaccination. CDR3 DNA: TGTGCCAGCAATCCGGGGGGGCGAGAAAAACTGTTTTTT. Its translation is CASNPGGREKLFF.